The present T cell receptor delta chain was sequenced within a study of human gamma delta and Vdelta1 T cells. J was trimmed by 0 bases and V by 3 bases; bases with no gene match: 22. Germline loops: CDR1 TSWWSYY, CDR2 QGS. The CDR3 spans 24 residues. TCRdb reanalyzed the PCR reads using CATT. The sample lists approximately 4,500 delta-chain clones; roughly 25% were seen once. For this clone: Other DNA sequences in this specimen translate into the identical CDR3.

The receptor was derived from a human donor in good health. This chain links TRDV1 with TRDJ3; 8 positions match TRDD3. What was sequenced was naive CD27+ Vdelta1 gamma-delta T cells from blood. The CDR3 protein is CALGDLIALGYWGLRSWDTRQMFF. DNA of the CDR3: TGTGCTCTTGGGGACCTCATCGCGCTGGGGTACTGGGGGTTACGCTCCTGGGACACCCGACAGATGTTTTTC.